This T cell receptor beta chain was sequenced for a study of identical twins. The germline V gene encodes CDR1 KGHDR and CDR2 SFDVKD. The length of the CDR3 is 18 residues. V shed 5 bases and J shed 3 bases, with 21 bases lying between them. TCRdb analysed the 5' RACE reads with MiXCR anew, one entry per CDR3 protein. The sample lists about 340,000 distinct CDR3 sequences, 9% to 15% occurring once. The sample holds many counts of this clonotype. This sample was also put to use in a study of yellow fever vaccine responses in identical twins.

Input material: CD8+ T cells sorted from blood. The rearrangement uses TRBV24-1 and TRBJ2-2; D is uncertain. This receptor was obtained from a woman between 18 and 30 years old in good health. The CDR3 DNA follows: TGTGCCACCAGTGTCGTGGGTGGGATTTCGGAAGACACCGGGGAGCTGTTTTTT. Translation gives CATSVVGGISEDTGELFF.